This entry concerns a single T cell receptor beta chain. The entry originates in a study of blood T cell repertoires in COVID-19. Study-wide background: Some COVID-19 samples were acute and others convalescent; all came from the United States, Italy and Spain.

Authors' processing steps: Scientists estimated how many nucleated cells there were by amplifying reference gene primers. TCRdb's table, derived via immunoSEQ multiplex PCR, lists solely in-frame clones and lacks some. For V, J and clone size, that table is used; D and trimming come from the DNA. The sample holds approximately 200,000 clones; around three quarters are singletons and the top ten take 17%. J was trimmed by 1 base and V by 1 base; bases with no gene match: 13. This CDR3 comprises 20 residues. Germline V gene sequence: CDR1 MGHRA, CDR2 YSYEKL. The V call is TRBV4-1, the J call TRBJ1-5, with 10 bases lining up with TRBD1. The TCR was taken from a man aged 55 to 69 with active or convalescent COVID-19. Sequenced: peripheral blood. The CDR3 sequence: CASSQARTGGVGISNQPQHF. In nucleotides, the CDR3 is TGCGCCAGCAGCCAAGCTCGGACAGGGGGTGTCGGAATAAGCAATCAGCCCCAGCATTTT.